The 19 T cell receptor beta chains listed next were all sequenced from one sample in a study of monozygotic twins with inflammatory bowel disease. Using the 5' RACE reads, TCRdb records one entry per CDR3 protein without DNA. The repertoire shows fewer than 200,000 distinct CDR3 sequences; the top ten hold roughly 2.4%. The sample taken for sequencing was blood. The origin of the receptors is a human donor with ulcerative colitis or Crohn's disease, or a healthy co-twin of an affected twin (not recorded which).

The chain is built from TRBV5-4 and TRBJ2-1. Germline values: CDR1 SGHNT, CDR2 YYREEE (reference sequence). This CDR3 has 13 amino acids. The CDR3 loop reads CASSLGREDEQFF.

CDR3: CASSLTNTYEQYF. The V gene is TRBV7-3, the J gene TRBJ2-7. CDR1 SGHTA and CDR2 FQGTGA come from the germline V gene. The CDR3 consists of 13 residues. The full variable domain, rest sourced from reference TRBV7-3 and TRBJ2-7, is GAGVSQTPSNKVTEKGKYVELRCDPISGHTALYWYRQSLGQGPEFLIYFQGTGAADDSGLPNDRFFAVRPEGSVSTLKIQRTERGDSAVYLCASSLTNTYEQYFGPGTRLTVT.

The chain is built from TRBV5-5 and TRBJ2-7; TCRdb gives TRBD2 as the D gene, but with no DNA this cannot be confirmed. CDR1 is SGHKS, CDR2 YYEKEE, per germline (reference sequence). This CDR3 spans 15 amino acids. The CDR3 sequence: CASSRRRTGLYEQYF.

The V call is TRBV5-1, the J call TRBJ2-7; the D call from TCRdb, TRBD1, cannot be confirmed without DNA. The CDR3 spans 15 residues. Per germline, CDR1 SGHRS and CDR2 YFSETQ. CDR3 region: CASSIRGGDNYEQYF.

The V and J genes are TRBV5-5 and TRBJ1-6. CDR1 is SGHKS and CDR2 is YYEKEE in the germline V gene (reference sequence). The CDR3 spans 15 residues. CDR3 in amino acids: CASSLNIYYNSPLHF.

The rearrangement uses TRBV4-3 and TRBJ1-1; with no DNA, the TCRdb D assignment of TRBD1 cannot be verified. CDR1 LGHNA and CDR2 YSLEER come from the germline V gene. The CDR3 length is 14 residues. CDR3 sequence: CASSQGGPNTEAFF.

The chain uses TRBV5-1 and TRBJ1-1; as DNA is missing, the TRBD1 call by TCRdb cannot be tested. Germline lookup yields CDR1 SGHRS and CDR2 YFSETQ. This CDR3 is 14 amino acids long. The CDR3 region is CASSPTVTYSEAFF.

The chain couples TRBV5-5 to TRBJ1-5. Per the germline V gene, CDR1 is SGHKS and CDR2 is YYEKEE (reference sequence). The CDR3 runs 15 residues. The CDR3 reads CASSLLGNSNQPQHF.

The chain joins TRBV4-2 to TRBJ1-4. The CDR3 spans 12 residues. The germline gives CDR1 LGHNA, CDR2 YNFKEQ. The CDR3 region is CASSQAKRKLFF.

This rearrangement joins TRBV7-2 to TRBJ1-2. Germline CDR1 reads SGHTA; CDR2 reads FQGNSA. The CDR3 spans 15 residues. This CDR3 is CASSFSPWSASGYTF.

V and J are TRBV10-3 and TRBJ2-7; TCRdb gives TRBD1 as the D gene, but with no DNA this cannot be confirmed. The CDR3 covers 15 residues. Germline CDR1 ENHRY, CDR2 SYGVKD. The CDR3 loop is CAISPSKQGAGEQYF.

This chain links TRBV27 with TRBJ2-7; the TCRdb call, TRBD2, lacks DNA for checking. Germline lookup yields CDR1 MNHEY and CDR2 SMNVEV (reference sequence). This CDR3 has 13 residues. CDR3 region: CASRPGGVDEQYF.

The rearrangement joins TRBV7-2 to TRBJ2-7; there is no DNA to check the TCRdb D call of TRBD1. Germline V gives CDR1 SGHTA, CDR2 FQGNSA. This CDR3 has 15 residues. The CDR3 sequence is CASSLRQAGPYEQYF.

V gene TRBV28 combines with J gene TRBJ2-3; no DNA is available, so the TRBD2 call from TCRdb remains unchecked. The CDR3 is 19 residues long. Germline lookup yields CDR1 MDHEN and CDR2 SYDVKM. The CDR3 sequence is CASRLEGLAGQRATDTQYF. Full variable domain (missing parts from reference TRBV28 and TRBJ2-3): DVKVTQSSRYLVKRTGEKVFLECVQDMDHENMFWYRQDPGLGLRLIYFSYDVKMKEKGDIPEGYSVSREKKERFSLILESASTNQTSMYLCASRLEGLAGQRATDTQYFGPGTRLTVL.

V and J are TRBV7-2 and TRBJ2-3; TCRdb calls TRBD1, which cannot be checked without DNA. Germline V CDR1 and CDR2: SGHTA, FQGNSA. The CDR3 totals 15 residues. The CDR3 loop reads CASSLGGTSTDTQYF.

The chain uses TRBV5-1 and TRBJ2-3; the TCRdb D gene call, TRBD2, has no DNA to confirm it. Germline V CDR1 and CDR2: SGHRS, YFSETQ. There are 17 residues in the CDR3. This CDR3 is CASSLRDGGGFTDTQYF.

This chain uses TRBV12-3 or TRBV12-4 with TRBJ1-2. The length of the CDR3 is 14 residues. CDR3 sequence reads: CASSLDRTVGGYTF.

The chain has TRBV5-1 and TRBJ2-2; TCRdb reports TRBD1, a call that lacks DNA to check it against. The CDR3 has 16 amino acids. Germline V gene lookup returns CDR1 SGHRS and CDR2 YFSETQ. Here the CDR3 reads CASSLDSRVDTGELFF.

The rearrangement uses TRBV12-3 or TRBV12-4 and TRBJ2-1; TCRdb lists TRBD1, though no DNA is available to test this call. This CDR3 region has 16 residues. CDR3 region: CASSYWGRRSYNEQFF.